This T cell receptor (beta chain) is drawn from a study of cytomegalovirus exposure and HLA in healthy donors. In the PCR, 60 Vbeta and 13 Jbeta primers were used. Here immunoSEQ multiplex PCR was the method, and the copy in TCRdb shows in-frame clones only, minus some. The sample lists about 120,000 clones, about 80% occurring once. Germline V gene sequence: CDR1 LGHNA, CDR2 YSLEER. CDR3 length equals 14 residues. The receptor was isolated from a man aged 30-40 years in good health and CMV-seropositive. The sequenced sample consisted of PBMCs. This chain joins TRBV4-3 and TRBJ2-5, with 7 bases fitting TRBD1. The end of the DNA aligns better with TRBJ2-7, so the J call may be wrong. The CDR3 reads CASSQLRTGYEQYF. CDR3 sequence (DNA): TGCGCCAGCAGCCAATTACGGACAGGCTACGAGCAGTACTTC.